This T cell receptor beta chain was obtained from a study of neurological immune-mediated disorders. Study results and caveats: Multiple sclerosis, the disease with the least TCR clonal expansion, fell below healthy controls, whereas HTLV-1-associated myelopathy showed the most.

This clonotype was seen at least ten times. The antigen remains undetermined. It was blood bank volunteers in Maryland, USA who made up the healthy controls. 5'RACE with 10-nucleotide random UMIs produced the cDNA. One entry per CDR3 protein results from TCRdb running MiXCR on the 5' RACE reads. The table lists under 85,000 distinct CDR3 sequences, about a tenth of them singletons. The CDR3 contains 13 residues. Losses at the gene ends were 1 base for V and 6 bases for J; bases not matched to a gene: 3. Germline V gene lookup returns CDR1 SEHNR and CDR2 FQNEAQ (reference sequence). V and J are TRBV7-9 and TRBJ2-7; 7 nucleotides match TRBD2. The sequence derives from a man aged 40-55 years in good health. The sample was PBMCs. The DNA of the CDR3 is TGTGCCAGCAGCTTAGGACTAGCTGGCGAGCAGTACTTC. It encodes CASSLGLAGEQYF.